A selection of T cell receptor beta chains follows, all from one sample in a study of cytomegalovirus exposure and HLA in healthy donors. The table came from immunoSEQ multiplex PCR; TCRdb's copy has only in-frame clones and leaves some out. The repertoire holds hundreds of thousands of clones, with more than 60% as singletons. The sample comprised PBMCs. The origin of the receptors is a woman aged 55-70 years in good health and CMV-seropositive. Both conserved end residues are part of each CDR3. A D gene is named only where the DNA matches it firmly. The listing skips clone size in some rows; elsewhere it reads once, few, many or a size class.

j_call d_call v_call clone_size cdr3_nt cdr3_aa
TRBJ1-1 - TRBV5-4 few TGTGCCAGCAGCTTGGGGAATAGCGTGAACACTGAAGCTTTCTTT CASSLGNSVNTEAFF
TRBJ2-3 - TRBV12-5 - TGTGCTAGTGCCCGCGGGGCAGGCTACACAGATACGCAGTATTTT CASARGAGYTDTQYF
TRBJ2-3 - TRBV6-1 - TGTGCCAGCAGTGATATAGGGCGGGCGGGCACAGATACGCAGTATTTT CASSDIGRAGTDTQYF
TRBJ1-3 - TRBV7-9 - TGTGCCAGCAGCACTTTAGGCCCTAGGGGAAACACCATATATTTT CASSTLGPRGNTIYF
TRBJ1-2 - TRBV6-5 - TGTGCCAGCAGACGGGACACCGGGCCCTATGGCTACACCTTC CASRRDTGPYGYTF
TRBJ1-2 - TRBV30 - TGTGCCTGGACCAATGGCGGTACGGGTGGCTACACCTTC CAWTNGGTGGYTF
TRBJ2-3 TRBD1 TRBV4-2 - TGTGCCAGCAGCCAAGACTTAGCGACAGGGGACTTTAGCACAGATACGCAGTATTTT CASSQDLATGDFSTDTQYF
TRBJ2-7 TRBD2 TRBV4-3 - TGCGCCAGCAGCCACACTAGCGCGTACTACGAGCAGTACTTC CASSHTSAYYEQYF
TRBJ2-2 TRBD1 TRBV25-1 few TGTGCCAGCAGTGAACAGGGGGACACCGGGGAGCTGTTTTTT CASSEQGDTGELFF
TRBJ1-2 - TRBV6-1 - TGTGCCAGCGCGGTCGGGACATCCGGAGGCTACACCTTC CASAVGTSGGYTF
TRBJ2-7 - TRBV28 - TGTGCCAGCAGGACACAACCTAACGAGCAGTACTTC CASRTQPNEQYF
TRBJ2-2 TRBD2 TRBV11-2 - TGTGCCAGCAGCTCCGGACTAGTGGGCACCGGGGAGCTGTTTTTT CASSSGLVGTGELFF
TRBJ2-3 TRBD1 TRBV9 once TGTGCCAGCAGCCCCCAGGGGGCAGATACGCAGTATTTT CASSPQGADTQYF
TRBJ2-1 TRBD2 TRBV6-1 - TGTGCCAGCAGTGAACTTTGGGGGGGACTAGCGGGAGATGAGCAGTTCTTC CASSELWGGLAGDEQFF
TRBJ2-1 TRBD2 TRBV27 - TGTGCCAGCACCGCCCTGACTAGCGGGGGGGCTAGGGAGCAGTTCTTC CASTALTSGGAREQFF
TRBJ2-5 - TRBV5-6 - TGTGCCAGCAGCTCACTAGAGGGTAGGACCCAGACCCAGTACTTC CASSSLEGRTQTQYF
TRBJ1-1 - TRBV5-4 - TGTGCCAGCAGCCTATACAGGGACGTAATGAACACTGAAGCTTTCTTT CASSLYRDVMNTEAFF